The rows below give T cell receptor beta chains drawn from one sample of a study of blood T cell repertoires in COVID-19. The data were produced by immunoSEQ multiplex PCR, yet TCRdb's version contains in-frame clones alone and is incomplete. This sample carries tens of thousands of clones, approximately 86% of them seen once, and the ten largest clones take 13% to 15%. The sequenced material came from peripheral blood. The source is a human donor in a cohort sampled during active COVID-19. Both conserved end residues are part of each CDR3. A D gene is named only where the DNA matches it firmly. Expanded clones are given a class, and other clones once, few, many or no size at all.

V gene	clone size	J gene	D gene	CDR3 protein	CDR3 DNA
TRBV4-2	NA	TRBJ2-5	NA	CASSQVEREETQYF	TGTGCCAGCAGCCAAGTTGAGCGGGAAGAGACCCAGTACTTC
TRBV9	NA	TRBJ2-6	NA	CASSFQGVGANVLTF	TGTGCCAGCAGCTTCCAGGGTGTGGGGGCCAACGTCCTGACTTTC
TRBV5-5	few	TRBJ2-7	NA	CASSSEPNAYEQYF	TGTGCCAGCAGCTCCGAGCCTAATGCCTACGAGCAGTACTTC
TRBV5-5	NA	TRBJ2-2	TRBD2	CASSWTGGTGELFF	TGTGCCAGCAGCTGGACGGGAGGTACCGGGGAGCTGTTTTTT
TRBV5-6	NA	TRBJ2-7	TRBD1	CASSLGQGLGEQYF	TGTGCCAGCAGCCTCGGACAGGGCTTGGGCGAGCAGTACTTC
TRBV24-1	NA	TRBJ2-6	TRBD2	CATKGGLSGANVLTF	TGTGCCACCAAGGGAGGGCTCTCTGGGGCCAACGTCCTGACTTTC
TRBV9	NA	TRBJ2-1	TRBD2	CASAKGLAGIISYNEQFF	TGTGCCAGCGCGAAAGGACTAGCGGGAATCATCTCCTACAATGAGCAGTTCTTC
TRBV11-2	NA	TRBJ1-4	NA	CASSSLKGRRAAEEKLFF	TGTGCCAGCAGCTCACTAAAGGGACGGAGGGCCGCGGAGGAAAAACTGTTTTTT
TRBV6-5	NA	TRBJ2-5	NA	CASSYARLVRETQYF	TGTGCCAGCAGTTACGCGAGACTAGTTCGGGAGACCCAGTACTTC
TRBV29-1	NA	TRBJ2-2	TRBD1	CSVSGTGNTGELFF	TGCAGCGTGTCCGGGACAGGGAACACCGGGGAGCTGTTTTTT
TRBV18	NA	TRBJ1-3	TRBD1	CASSPRPGQGATGNTIYF	TGTGCCAGCTCACCACGTCCGGGACAGGGGGCAACTGGAAACACCATATATTTT
TRBV28	NA	TRBJ1-4	TRBD1	CASSSRGRGEKLFF	TGTGCCAGCAGTTCCAGGGGGCGGGGTGAAAAACTGTTTTTT
TRBV5-6	NA	TRBJ1-2	NA	CASSGPRGHGYTF	TGTGCCAGCAGCGGACCCAGGGGACATGGCTACACCTTC
TRBV18	NA	TRBJ2-5	NA	CASSPDSPPAETQYF	TGTGCCAGCTCACCGGACAGTCCCCCGGCGGAGACCCAGTACTTC
TRBV5-6	NA	TRBJ1-4	NA	CASSLFDGNEKLFF	TGTGCCAGCAGCTTGTTCGACGGGAATGAAAAACTGTTTTTT
TRBV7-9	NA	TRBJ2-1	TRBD2	CASSSGLNEQFF	TGTGCCAGCAGCTCGGGACTAAATGAGCAGTTCTTC
TRBV29-1	NA	TRBJ2-3	TRBD1	CSVEGQGIADTQYF	TGCAGCGTTGAGGGACAGGGGATTGCAGATACGCAGTATTTT
TRBV5-1	NA	TRBJ2-1	NA	CASRRAGGYNEQFF	TGCGCCAGCAGGCGGGCAGGTGGGTACAATGAGCAGTTCTTC
TRBV6-5	NA	TRBJ1-1	NA	CASSRIRGTEAFF	TGTGCCAGCAGCCGAATCCGGGGGACTGAAGCTTTCTTT
TRBV18	NA	TRBJ2-5	TRBD2	CASSPPSTSGIKTQYF	TGTGCCAGCTCACCACCGTCAACTAGCGGGATAAAGACCCAGTACTTC
TRBV7-9	NA	TRBJ2-1	TRBD2	CASVLAGTYNEQFF	TGTGCCAGCGTTCTAGCGGGAACCTACAATGAGCAGTTCTTC
TRBV14	few	TRBJ2-7	TRBD1	CASSRTGGGYEQYF	TGTGCCAGCAGCCGGACAGGGGGAGGTTACGAGCAGTACTTC
TRBV6-4	NA	TRBJ2-2	NA	CASSDAGPGELFF	TGTGCCAGCAGTGACGCCGGTCCCGGGGAGCTGTTTTTT
TRBV18	NA	TRBJ1-6	NA	CASSPNPGLLNSPLHF	TGTGCCAGCTCACCAAACCCGGGACTTCTTAATTCACCCCTCCACTTT
TRBV13	NA	TRBJ2-7	NA	CASSLLREQYF	TGTGCCAGCAGCTTACTGAGAGAGCAGTACTTC
TRBV21-1	NA	TRBJ2-7	NA	CASSKSALTLEQYF	TGTGCCAGCAGCAAATCCGCGTTAACCCTCGAGCAGTACTTC
TRBV24-1	NA	TRBJ2-2	NA	CATSGEGRTGELFF	TGTGCCACCAGTGGAGAGGGCCGGACCGGGGAGCTGTTTTTT
TRBV29-1	NA	TRBJ1-1	NA	CSFAQTGNTEAFF	TGCAGCTTCGCCCAAACAGGGAACACTGAAGCTTTCTTT
TRBV19	NA	TRBJ2-7	TRBD2	CASRLAGEGEQYF	TGTGCCAGTAGACTAGCGGGAGAGGGGGAGCAGTACTTC
TRBV6-2/TRBV6-3	NA	TRBJ2-1	NA	CASSSNSYNEQFF	TGTGCCAGCAGTTCTAACTCCTACAATGAGCAGTTCTTC
TRBV4-1	NA	TRBJ1-2	NA	CASSPGGGGYTF	TGCGCCAGCAGCCCCGGGGGAGGCGGCTACACCTTC
TRBV28	NA	TRBJ2-2	TRBD2	CASSLPGLRTGELFF	TGTGCCAGCAGTTTACCGGGACTACGCACCGGGGAGCTGTTTTTT
TRBV10-3	NA	TRBJ2-3	NA	CAAGTNLDTQYF	TGTGCCGCAGGGACAAACTTAGATACGCAGTATTTT
TRBV11-2	NA	TRBJ2-7	TRBD2	CASSLTDTSGGYEQYF	TGTGCCAGCAGCTTAACCGATACTAGCGGGGGCTACGAGCAGTACTTC
TRBV11-2	NA	TRBJ2-5	TRBD1	CASSPKMGQGARETQYF	TGTGCCAGCAGCCCTAAAATGGGACAGGGGGCGAGAGAGACCCAGTACTTC
TRBV28	NA	TRBJ1-5	NA	CASSLGGTGQPQHF	TGTGCCAGCAGTTTGGGGGGAACGGGGCAGCCCCAGCATTTT
TRBV5-1	NA	TRBJ2-7	NA	CASSLGGVPGGEQYF	TGCGCCAGCAGCTTGGGGGGGGTTCCAGGGGGCGAGCAGTACTTC
TRBV28	NA	TRBJ2-5	TRBD2	CASTPPRRLAGVQETQYF	TGTGCCAGCACCCCTCCCCGGCGGCTAGCGGGAGTACAAGAGACCCAGTACTTC
TRBV6-5	NA	TRBJ1-2	TRBD1	CASSYSTGGSGYTF	TGTGCCAGCAGTTACTCGACAGGGGGAAGTGGCTACACCTTC
TRBV3-1/TRBV3-2	NA	TRBJ1-6	NA	CASSQGLLGASPLHF	TGTGCCAGCAGCCAAGGGCTGTTAGGGGCCTCACCCCTCCACTTT
TRBV27	NA	TRBJ2-1	TRBD2	CASRLAGSYNEQFF	TGTGCCAGCCGACTAGCGGGTTCATACAATGAGCAGTTCTTC
TRBV15	NA	TRBJ2-1	TRBD2	CATSGGLAGVSYNEQFF	TGTGCCACCAGCGGGGGTCTAGCGGGAGTTTCCTACAATGAGCAGTTCTTC
TRBV7-8	NA	TRBJ2-7	TRBD2	CASSPSTSGTSYEQYF	TGTGCCAGCAGTCCTTCGACTAGCGGGACGTCCTACGAGCAGTACTTC